The present T cell receptor beta chain was sequenced within a study of shared T cell receptors in the human thymus. The ends were cut back, 1 base at V and 7 bases at J, with 14 bases in the middle. CDR1 SGHTA and CDR2 FQGNSA come from the germline V gene. The CDR3 is made up of 15 amino acids. Some clones are missing from TCRdb's copy, which holds only in-frame ones; the method was immunoSEQ multiplex PCR. The repertoire holds about 660,000 clones, with more than 70% as singletons. These sequences were also reported in another study, on human thymus T cells.

The sequenced sample was thymocytes. The TCR originated in a boy less than two years old with a congenital heart defect. The J gene is TRBJ1-5, the V gene TRBV7-2; D gene ambiguous. The CDR3: CASSLGANGRQPQHF. Written as DNA, the CDR3 is TGTGCCAGCAGCTTAGGGGCCAACGGGAGGCAGCCCCAGCATTTT.